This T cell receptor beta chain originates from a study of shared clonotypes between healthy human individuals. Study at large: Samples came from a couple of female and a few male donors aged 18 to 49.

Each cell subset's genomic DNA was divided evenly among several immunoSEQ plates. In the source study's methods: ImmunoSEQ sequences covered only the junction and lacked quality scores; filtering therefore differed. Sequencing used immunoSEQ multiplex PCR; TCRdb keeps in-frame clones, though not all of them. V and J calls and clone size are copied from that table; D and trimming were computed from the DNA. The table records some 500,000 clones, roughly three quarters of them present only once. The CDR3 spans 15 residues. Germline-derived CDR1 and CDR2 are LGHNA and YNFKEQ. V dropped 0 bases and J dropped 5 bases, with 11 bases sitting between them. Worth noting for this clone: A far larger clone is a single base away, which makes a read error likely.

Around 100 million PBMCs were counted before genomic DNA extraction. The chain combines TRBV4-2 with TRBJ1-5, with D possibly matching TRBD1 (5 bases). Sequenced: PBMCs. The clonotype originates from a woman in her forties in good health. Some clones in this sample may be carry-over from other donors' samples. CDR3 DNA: TGTGCCAGCAGCCAAGAGTTTTGGGGCGATCAGCCCCAGCATTTT. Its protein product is CASSQEFWGDQPQHF.